A single sample is the source of the 23 T cell receptor beta chains below, sequenced in a study of blood T cell repertoires in COVID-19. This table comes from immunoSEQ multiplex PCR, and its TCRdb copy is limited to in-frame clones, with some not included. This sample has 200,000 to 300,000 clones, with approximately 85% found just once. Sequenced material: peripheral blood. All receptors derive from a woman in her 70s with acute or convalescent COVID-19.

This clone appeared once. The chain recombines TRBV7-2 with TRBJ2-1; 10 bases agree with TRBD2. The CDR3 length is 16 residues. After removal of 4 bases from V and 3 bases from J, the junction contained 6 bases not matched to a gene. Germline values: CDR1 SGHTA, CDR2 FQGNSA. In nucleotides, the CDR3 is TGTGCCAGCAGCTCCCTAGCGGGGGCCATCTACAATGAGCAGTTCTTC. It encodes CASSSLAGAIYNEQFF.

This chain connects TRBV7-9 to TRBJ1-5; perhaps TRBD1 as D (6 bases). The CDR3 is made up of 14 amino acids. Germline CDR1 SEHNR, CDR2 FQNEAQ (reference sequence). V was clipped by 4 bases and J by 7 bases, with 14 bases between them. CDR3 residues: CASSSTGRGQPQHF. The CDR3, as DNA: TGTGCCAGCAGCTCAACAGGGAGGGGACAGCCCCAGCATTTT.

V is TRBV11-2 and J is TRBJ1-2; 7 nucleotides line up with TRBD1. The CDR3 length is 15 residues. The V segment lost 5 bases and the J segment 2 bases; nucleotides outside the gene matches: 8. Per germline, CDR1 SGHAT and CDR2 FQNNGV. The CDR3 region has the DNA TGTGCCAGCAGCCGACCTCTGACAGGGAACTATGGCTACACCTTC. Protein product: CASSRPLTGNYGYTF.

In this sample, this clone turned up a few times. The V call is TRBV27, the J call TRBJ1-2; 7 bases line up with TRBD1. The CDR3 contains 14 residues. Looked up from germline, CDR1 is MNHEY and CDR2 is SMNVEV (reference sequence). The ends lost 0 bases at V and 9 bases at J; junction bases unmatched: 7. This chain's CDR3 is CASSLSTGVGRYTF. CDR3 DNA sequence: TGTGCCAGCAGTTTATCAACAGGGGTAGGACGCTACACCTTC.

The chain has TRBV19 and TRBJ1-1; a weak D match, TRBD1 (5 bases). Germline CDR1 reads LNHDA; CDR2 reads SQIVND (reference sequence). Trimming took 7 bases from V and 1 from J, leaving 10 bases between them. This CDR3 is built from 13 residues. The CDR3 sequence is CASMGLGNTEAFF. CDR3 bases: TGTGCCAGTATGGGACTTGGGAACACTGAAGCTTTCTTT.

This chain joins TRBV9 and TRBJ2-1; TRBD2 aligns across 8 bases. Per the germline V gene, CDR1 is SGDLS and CDR2 is YYNGEE. After removal of 0 bases from V and 7 bases from J, the junction contained 3 bases not matched to a gene. The CDR3 is made up of 14 amino acids. The CDR3 spells CASSVATGGNEQFF. The CDR3, as DNA: TGTGCCAGCAGCGTAGCTACGGGGGGGAATGAGCAGTTCTTC.

This rearrangement joins TRBV27 to TRBJ1-2; TRBD1 matches 8 bases. The germline CDR1 and CDR2 sequences are MNHEY and SMNVEV (reference sequence). The V segment lost 6 bases and the J segment 7 bases; nucleotides outside the gene matches: 10. This CDR3 comprises 14 residues. CDR3 sequence: CASSPGQGLGGYTF. The CDR3, as DNA: TGTGCCAGCAGCCCTGGACAGGGTCTAGGTGGCTACACCTTC.

CDR3: CASRGSQKNTEAFF. CDR3 in DNA: TGTGCCAGCCGGGGGTCACAGAAGAACACTGAAGCTTTCTTT. V usage is TRBV6-5 and J usage is TRBJ1-1; perhaps TRBD1 as D (5 bases). There are 14 residues in the CDR3. Germline values: CDR1 MNHEY, CDR2 SVGAGI. Trimming removed 8 bases at V and 1 base at J, with 14 bases between.

This clone was recorded many times. The chain couples TRBV6-5 to TRBJ1-2, with 12 positions matching TRBD1. V lost 2 bases to trimming and J lost 3 bases; unmatched junction nucleotides: 1. Germline loops: CDR1 MNHEY, CDR2 SVGAGI. This CDR3 has 15 amino acids. The CDR3 sequence is CASSYGTGGDYGYTF. For the CDR3, the DNA is TGTGCCAGCAGTTACGGGACAGGGGGCGACTATGGCTACACCTTC.

This clone has just one count. The J gene is TRBJ1-4, the V gene TRBV30; no reliable D call. This CDR3 contains 13 residues. Germline V CDR1 and CDR2: GTSNPN, SVGIG (reference sequence). CDR3 protein: CAYQTQEGEKLFF. In DNA form, the CDR3 reads TGTGCTTATCAGACCCAGGAGGGTGAAAAACTGTTTTTT.

This clone came up once. The genes are TRBV10-1 and TRBJ2-2; 7 nucleotides agree with TRBD1. V trimming: 3 bases; J trimming: 2 bases; junction bases outside the gene matches: 9. The germline V gene encodes CDR1 WNHNN and CDR2 SYGVQD (reference sequence). The CDR3 runs to 17 residues. Here the CDR3 DNA reads TGCGCCAGCAGTGATCCCCCGGGACAGAGTAACACCGGGGAGCTGTTTTTT. It encodes CASSDPPGQSNTGELFF.

The chain recombines TRBV7-9 with TRBJ1-1; 8 nucleotides agree with TRBD1. With 3 bases clipped from V and 1 base from J, the junction kept 1 base outside the gene matches. Germline V gives CDR1 SEHNR, CDR2 FQNEAQ (reference sequence). This CDR3 comprises 14 residues. The CDR3 coding sequence is TGTGCCAGCAGCTTGGGACAGGAGAACACTGAAGCTTTCTTT. Amino acids: CASSLGQENTEAFF.

The chain couples TRBV1 to TRBJ1-5; the D call of TRBD1 is as the table states it, not checked on the DNA. TRBV1 is a pseudogene segment. This CDR3 spans 20 amino acids. The DNA of the CDR3 is TGCACCAGCAGCCAAGACCGGCGGGACGCCGGACAGGGCGGCAATCAGCCCCAGCATTTT. This translates into CTSSQDRRDAGQGGNQPQHF.

The chain carries TRBV28 and TRBJ2-7; 7 nucleotides match TRBD1. CDR1 and CDR2 from the germline V gene are MDHEN and SYDVKM. This CDR3 contains 15 residues. With 6 bases clipped from V and 2 bases from J, the junction kept 10 bases outside the gene matches. The CDR3 region has the DNA TGTGCCAGCAGGCGATCCGGGACAGCAACCTACGAGCAGTACTTC. This gives the protein CASRRSGTATYEQYF.

This chain connects TRBV7-2 to TRBJ1-2, with 10 bases aligning to TRBD1. CDR1 is SGHTA, CDR2 FQGNSA, per germline. J lost 5 bases, V lost 5 bases, and 5 bases had no gene match. There are 14 residues in the CDR3. The CDR3: CASSPRDRGYGYTF. DNA for the CDR3: TGTGCCAGCAGCCCCCGGGACAGGGGATATGGCTACACCTTC.

This chain joins TRBV4-2 and TRBJ1-2; no firm D call. Trimming took 0 bases from V and 1 from J, leaving 9 bases between them. There are 15 residues in the CDR3. CDR1 and CDR2 (germline): LGHNA, YNFKEQ. CDR3 region: CASSQDTAVNYGYTF. The CDR3 coding sequence is TGTGCCAGCAGCCAAGATACAGCAGTTAACTATGGCTACACCTTC.

The chain couples TRBV4-3 to TRBJ1-6, with D perhaps TRBD1 (5 bases). The germline V and J ends were trimmed by 0 bases and 6 bases, with 12 bases remaining between them. Germline CDR1 is LGHNA and CDR2 is YSLEER. This CDR3 spans 16 amino acids. The CDR3 DNA follows: TGCGCCAGCAGCCAAGATTCAGGGCAGGGTAATTCACCCCTCCACTTT. Protein: CASSQDSGQGNSPLHF.

This chain uses TRBV28 with TRBJ2-1; possibly TRBD2 for D (5 bases). V lost 2 bases and J lost 5, with 10 bases in between. CDR3 length equals 14 residues. Germline CDR1 MDHEN, CDR2 SYDVKM. CDR3 DNA: TGTGCCAGCAGTTTAGGAGGTGGACACAATGAGCAGTTCTTC. This translates into CASSLGGGHNEQFF.

The chain has TRBV11-1 and TRBJ1-6, with D possibly matching TRBD1 (6 bases). The germline V gene has CDR1 SGHAT and CDR2 FQDESV (reference sequence). V was cut by 5 bases and J by 6 bases, with 14 bases left in between. This CDR3 contains 15 residues. CDR3 coding DNA: TGTGCCAGCAGCACGGGACAATCGGGTAATTCACCCCTCCACTTT. Translated, it gives CASSTGQSGNSPLHF.

The chain employs TRBV5-1 and TRBJ1-3; no clear D. Per the germline V gene, CDR1 is SGHRS and CDR2 is YFSETQ. This CDR3 comprises 14 residues. The V gene lost 1 base and the J gene lost 2 bases, with 7 bases spanning the gap. The CDR3 DNA sequence: TGCGCCAGCAGCTTGCCCGGGACTGGAAACACCATATATTTT. Translated, it gives CASSLPGTGNTIYF.

The chain uses TRBV6-5 and TRBJ2-5; 9 bases map to TRBD1. V shed 8 bases and J 3 bases; nucleotides not matched to a gene: 4. CDR1 is MNHEY, CDR2 SVGAGI, per germline. CDR3 length equals 13 residues. The CDR3 DNA is TGTGCCAGCGCCCGGGACAGGGAAGAGACCCAGTACTTC. Its protein is CASARDREETQYF.

V gene TRBV7-2 combines with J gene TRBJ2-1; D remains unclear. This CDR3 comprises 15 residues. Trimming shortened V by 1 base and J by 7 bases, and 14 bases separated the two germline ends. Germline V gene data show CDR1 as SGHTA and CDR2 as FQGNSA. The CDR3, as DNA: TGTGCCAGCAGCTTAGACAGACCGTACGGTAATGAGCAGTTCTTC. Amino acids: CASSLDRPYGNEQFF.

V gene TRBV4-2 combines with J gene TRBJ2-6, with a tentative D call TRBD1 (6 bases). V lost 3 bases and J lost 0, with 18 bases in between. This CDR3 is built from 19 residues. Germline lookup yields CDR1 LGHNA and CDR2 YNFKEQ. CDR3 nucleotide sequence: TGTGCCAGCAGCCAGGATTTCGGACAGCCATTCTCTGGGGCCAACGTCCTGACTTTC. Its protein product is CASSQDFGQPFSGANVLTF.